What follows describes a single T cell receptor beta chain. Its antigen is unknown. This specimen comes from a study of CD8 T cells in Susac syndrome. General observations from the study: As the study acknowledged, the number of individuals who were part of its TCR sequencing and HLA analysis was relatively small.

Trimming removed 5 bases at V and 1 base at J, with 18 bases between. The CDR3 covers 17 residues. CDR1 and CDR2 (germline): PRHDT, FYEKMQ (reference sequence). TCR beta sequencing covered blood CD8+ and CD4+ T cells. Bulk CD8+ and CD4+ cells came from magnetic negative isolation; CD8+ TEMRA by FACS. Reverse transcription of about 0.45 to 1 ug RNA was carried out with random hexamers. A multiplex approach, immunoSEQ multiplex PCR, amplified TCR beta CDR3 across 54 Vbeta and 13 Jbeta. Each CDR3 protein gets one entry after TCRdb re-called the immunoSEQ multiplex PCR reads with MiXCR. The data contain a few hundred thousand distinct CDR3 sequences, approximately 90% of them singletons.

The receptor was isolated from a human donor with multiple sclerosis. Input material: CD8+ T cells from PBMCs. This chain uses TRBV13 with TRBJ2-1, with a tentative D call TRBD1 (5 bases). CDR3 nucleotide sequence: TGTGCCAGCAGCCTCCTCAGTGGGGCCCATTCCTACAATGAGCAGTTCTTC. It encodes CASSLLSGAHSYNEQFF. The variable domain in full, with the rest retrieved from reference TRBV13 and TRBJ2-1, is AAGVIQSPRHLIKEKRETATLKCYPIPRHDTVYWYQQGPGQDPQFLISFYEKMQSDKGSIPDRFSAQQFSDYHSELNMSSLELGDSALYFCASSLLSGAHSYNEQFFGPGTRLTVL.